This T cell receptor (beta chain) was found in a study of technical replicates of blood from several donors. Using immunoSEQ multiplex PCR, the repertoire was profiled, and TCRdb retains in-frame clones only, with some absent. Here the sample spans approximately 100,000 clones, roughly 95% being singletons. This clonotype was obtained from a human donor in good health. The sample consisted of T cells isolated from PBMCs.

Here the CDR3 reads CASSLSPSTGYEQFF. In DNA form, the CDR3 reads TGTGCCAGCAGTTTATCGCCTTCGACAGGTTATGAGCAGTTCTTC. V is TRBV27 and J is TRBJ2-1; tentatively, D is TRBD1 (6 bases). V dropped 0 bases and J dropped 8 bases, with 14 bases sitting between them. The V gene's germline CDR1 is MNHEY and CDR2 SMNVEV (reference sequence). CDR3 length: 15 residues.